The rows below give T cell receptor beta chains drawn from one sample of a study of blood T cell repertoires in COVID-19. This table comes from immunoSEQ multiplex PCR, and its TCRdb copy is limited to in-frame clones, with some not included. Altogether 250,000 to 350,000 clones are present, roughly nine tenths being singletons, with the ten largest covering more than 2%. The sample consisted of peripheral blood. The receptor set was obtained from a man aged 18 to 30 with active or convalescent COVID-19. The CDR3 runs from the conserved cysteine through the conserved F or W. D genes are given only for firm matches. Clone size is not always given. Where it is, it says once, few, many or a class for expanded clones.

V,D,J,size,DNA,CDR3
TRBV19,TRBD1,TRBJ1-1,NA,TGTGCCAGTAGTATCTTTCCGACAGGGCAAGCTTTCTTT,CASSIFPTGQAFF
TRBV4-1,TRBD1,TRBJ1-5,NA,TGCGCCAGCAGCCAAGGGACAGGGGTAGGTCAGCCCCAGCATTTT,CASSQGTGVGQPQHF
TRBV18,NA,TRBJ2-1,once,TGTGCCAGCTCACCACTCGGGTCCTACAATGAGCAGTTCTTC,CASSPLGSYNEQFF
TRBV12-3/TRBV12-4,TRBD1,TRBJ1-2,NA,TGTGCCAGCAGTGTACAGGGGATCTATGGCTACACCTTC,CASSVQGIYGYTF
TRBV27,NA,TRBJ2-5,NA,TGTGCCAGCACTAACGTCCCAGAGACCCAGTACTTC,CASTNVPETQYF
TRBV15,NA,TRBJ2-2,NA,TGTGCCACCAGCGACCGAGGAGCATCCCACAGGACCGGGGAGCTGTTTTTT,CATSDRGASHRTGELFF
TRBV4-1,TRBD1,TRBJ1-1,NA,TGCGCCAGCAGCCGCCGGACAGGAAAGAACACTGAAGCTTTCTTT,CASSRRTGKNTEAFF
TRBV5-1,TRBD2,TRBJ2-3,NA,TGCGCCAGCAGCTTGCGAGCGGGGGGACGCACAGATACGCAGTATTTT,CASSLRAGGRTDTQYF
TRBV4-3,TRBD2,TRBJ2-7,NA,TGCGCCAGCAGCCAACAAGCGGGGGGGCGCTACGAGCAGTACTTC,CASSQQAGGRYEQYF
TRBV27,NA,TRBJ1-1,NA,TGTGCCAGCAGTTTATCCTGGGGGGTTGAAGCTTTCTTT,CASSLSWGVEAFF
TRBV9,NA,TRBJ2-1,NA,TGTGCCAGCAGCGCAGACGGGTATGAGCAGTTCTTC,CASSADGYEQFF
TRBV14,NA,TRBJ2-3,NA,TGTGCCAGCAGCCCCTGGGCAGTCACAGATACGCAGTATTTT,CASSPWAVTDTQYF
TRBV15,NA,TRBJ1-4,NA,TGTGCCACCAGCAGGTTGGGGGGAGATAATGAAAAACTGTTTTTT,CATSRLGGDNEKLFF
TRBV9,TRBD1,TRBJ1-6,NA,TGTGCCAGCAGCCCAGGGGGCCTTAATTCACCCCTCCACTTT,CASSPGGLNSPLHF
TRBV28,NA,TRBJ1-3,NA,TGTGCCAGCCGTCGGTTTTCGGGAAACACCATATATTTT,CASRRFSGNTIYF
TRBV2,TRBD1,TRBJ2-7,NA,TGTGCCAGCTCCAGACAGGGGGCGGGGGATTACGAGCAGTACTTC,CASSRQGAGDYEQYF
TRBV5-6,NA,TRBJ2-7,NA,TGTGCCAGCAGCTTGGGGACACCTTACGAGCAGTACTTC,CASSLGTPYEQYF
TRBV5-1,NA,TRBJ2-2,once,TGCGCCAGCAGCTTCTTCGGGGTTGAGGACGGGGAGCTGTTTTTT,CASSFFGVEDGELFF